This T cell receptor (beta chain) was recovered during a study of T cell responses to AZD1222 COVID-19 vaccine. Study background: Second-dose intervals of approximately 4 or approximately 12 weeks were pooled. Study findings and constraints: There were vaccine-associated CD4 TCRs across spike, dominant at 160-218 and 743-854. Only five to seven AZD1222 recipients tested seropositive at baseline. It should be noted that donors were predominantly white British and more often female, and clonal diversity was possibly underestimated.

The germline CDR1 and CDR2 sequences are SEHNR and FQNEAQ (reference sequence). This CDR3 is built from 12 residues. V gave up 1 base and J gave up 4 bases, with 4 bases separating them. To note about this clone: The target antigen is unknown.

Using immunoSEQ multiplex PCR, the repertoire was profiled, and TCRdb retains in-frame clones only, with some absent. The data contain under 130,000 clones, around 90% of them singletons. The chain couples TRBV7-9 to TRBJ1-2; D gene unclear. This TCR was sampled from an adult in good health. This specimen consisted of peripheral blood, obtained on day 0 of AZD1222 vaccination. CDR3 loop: CASSLVGYGYTF. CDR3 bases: TGTGCCAGCAGCTTAGTGGGCTATGGCTACACCTTC.